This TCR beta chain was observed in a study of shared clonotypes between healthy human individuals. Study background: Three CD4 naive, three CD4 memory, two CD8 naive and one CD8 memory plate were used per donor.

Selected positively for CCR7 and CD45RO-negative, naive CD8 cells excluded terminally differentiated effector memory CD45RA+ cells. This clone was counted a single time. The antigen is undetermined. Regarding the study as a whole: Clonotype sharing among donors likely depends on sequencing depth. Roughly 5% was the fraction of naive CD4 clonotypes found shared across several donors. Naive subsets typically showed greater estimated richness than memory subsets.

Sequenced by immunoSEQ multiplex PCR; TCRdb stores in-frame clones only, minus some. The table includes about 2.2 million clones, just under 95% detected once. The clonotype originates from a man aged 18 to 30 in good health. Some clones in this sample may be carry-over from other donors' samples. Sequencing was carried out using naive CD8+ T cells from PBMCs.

CDR3 sequence (DNA): TGTGCCAGCAGAGCTAGCGGGAGCTCCTACAATGAGCAGTTCTTC. It yields the protein CASRASGSSYNEQFF. The chain has TRBV6-1 and TRBJ2-1, with 10 bases that match TRBD2. Germline V CDR1 and CDR2: MNHNS, SASEGT. This CDR3 comprises 15 residues. The J segment lost 0 bases and the V segment lost 6 bases, leaving 2 bases of the junction unmatched.